This is a list of T cell receptor beta chains from one sample in a study of blood T cell repertoires in COVID-19. The repertoire was sequenced with immunoSEQ multiplex PCR; TCRdb's copy has only in-frame clones and lacks some. This table holds 200,000 or so clones, 80% to 90% found once. The sequenced material came from PBMCs or T cells enriched from blood (not recorded which). These receptors were taken from a man aged 25-45 years in a cohort exposed to, infected with or recovered from COVID-19 (not recorded which). CDR3s include the opening cysteine and the closing phenylalanine or tryptophan. Each record gives: D gene, J gene, V gene, clone size, CDR3 DNA, CDR3 protein. A D gene is named only where the DNA matches it firmly. Size is omitted from some rows. Given values are once, few, many or a class for expanded clones.

TRBD2 TRBJ2-7 TRBV3-1/TRBV3-2 NA TGTGCCAGCAGCCAATCGACTAGCGGGGGGCTCTACGAGCAGTACTTC CASSQSTSGGLYEQYF
TRBD2 TRBJ2-7 TRBV9 once TGTGCCAGCAGCGTAGCCCAGGGACTAGGGGAGCACGAGCAGTACTTC CASSVAQGLGEHEQYF
NA TRBJ1-1 TRBV29-1 NA TGCAGCGTTGAAGACAGGGTCGGTTCCTTTTCAGCTTTCTTT CSVEDRVGSFSAFF
TRBD1 TRBJ1-1 TRBV6-8 NA TGTGCCAGCAGGGGGACAGGGGGCTCGGATTTGGGTTTCTTT CASRGTGGSDLGFF
TRBD1 TRBJ1-1 TRBV4-1 NA TGCGCCAGCAGCCTCAACCCGACTGGACAGGGGGCGCGTAAAGCTTTCTTT CASSLNPTGQGARKAFF
TRBD1 TRBJ1-2 TRBV2 NA TGTGCCAGCAGGGTACAGGGGGGCTATGGCTACACCTTC CASRVQGGYGYTF
TRBD1 TRBJ2-5 TRBV7-7 NA TGTGCTAGCAGCATCCGGGACAGGGACCAAGAGACCCAGTACTTC CASSIRDRDQETQYF
TRBD1 TRBJ1-6 TRBV9 NA TGTGCCAGCAGCGTACACGACAGGGGTGGCTCACCCCTCCACTTT CASSVHDRGGSPLHF
TRBD1 TRBJ1-1 TRBV9 NA TGTGCCAGCAGCGCGTCCCCCAGGGGGACTGAAGCTTTCTTT CASSASPRGTEAFF
TRBD1 TRBJ1-3 TRBV11-2 NA TGTGCCAGCAGCTGGGGGGACAGGTCTGGAAACACCATATATTTT CASSWGDRSGNTIYF
NA TRBJ2-1 TRBV4-3 NA TGCGCCAGCAGCCAAGTGCGGCTAGCCGATGAGCAGTTCTTC CASSQVRLADEQFF
NA TRBJ2-1 TRBV11-2 NA TGTGCCAGCAGCTTAAGTCTCAGGCAGTTCTTC CASSLSLRQFF
TRBD1 TRBJ1-2 TRBV9 NA TGTGCCAGCAGCGTTGGGACAGGGGTCTATGGCTACACCTTC CASSVGTGVYGYTF
NA TRBJ1-3 TRBV5-1 few TGCGCCAGCACCTGGGCGACGGACAGAGGAAACACCATATATTTT CASTWATDRGNTIYF
NA TRBJ1-1 TRBV19 NA TGTGCCAGTGACCCAGGGATGAACACTGAAGCTTTCTTT CASDPGMNTEAFF
TRBD1 TRBJ1-5 TRBV19 NA TGTGCCAGTACGTACGGGACAGGGAATCAGCCCCAGCATTTT CASTYGTGNQPQHF
TRBD1 TRBJ1-6 TRBV4-2 NA TGTGCCAGCAGCCAAGATTTACAGGGGGCAAGAACCCTCCACTTT CASSQDLQGARTLHF
TRBD1 TRBJ1-1 TRBV7-9 once TGTGCCAGCAGCTTAGATCTAGGACAGGGATGGACTGAAGCTTTCTTT CASSLDLGQGWTEAFF
TRBD2 TRBJ2-1 TRBV28 NA TGTGCCAGCAGTCCTAGCGGGACTTACAATGAGCAGTTCTTC CASSPSGTYNEQFF
NA TRBJ1-1 TRBV12-5 NA TGTGCTAGTGGTTTAGCCCCGAACACTGAAGCTTTCTTT CASGLAPNTEAFF
NA TRBJ1-1 TRBV11-2 NA TGTGCCAGCAGCTTAGGAGTCGAGGCTGAAGCTTTCTTT CASSLGVEAEAFF
NA TRBJ1-4 TRBV19 NA TGTGCCAGTAGTATAGGACCTCGGGTGGCGGGTGAAAAACTGTTTTTT CASSIGPRVAGEKLFF
NA TRBJ1-1 TRBV18 NA TGTGCCAGCTCACCGAGGGAGGGTGAAGCTTTCTTT CASSPREGEAFF
TRBD1 TRBJ1-6 TRBV5-1 NA TGCGCCAGCAACCGTGGGACAGTAGATTCACCCCTCCACTTT CASNRGTVDSPLHF
TRBD2 TRBJ2-7 TRBV10-1 few TGCGCCAGCAGTACCTTAGCGGGCCTCTTCTCCTACGAGCAGTACTTC CASSTLAGLFSYEQYF
TRBD1 TRBJ2-3 TRBV2 NA TGTGCCAGCAGTGCGGGACAGGAGTACTCTAGCACAGATACGCAGTATTTT CASSAGQEYSSTDTQYF
TRBD1 TRBJ1-2 TRBV7-9 NA TGTGCCAGCAGCTCCCCGGACAGGGAGGGTAACTATGGCTACACCTTC CASSSPDREGNYGYTF
TRBD1 TRBJ1-2 TRBV7-9 NA TGTGCCAGCAGCCCTACTTTAGATAGCCCCACAGGGGTGTATGGCTACACCTTC CASSPTLDSPTGVYGYTF
NA TRBJ2-2 TRBV7-2 NA TGTGCCAGCAGGGCCGGGGGGAACACCGGGGAGCTGTTTTTT CASRAGGNTGELFF
NA TRBJ2-7 TRBV14 NA TGTGCCAGCAGCCCGCTCAGTGGCGGGGAACAATACGAGCAGTACTTC CASSPLSGGEQYEQYF
TRBD2 TRBJ2-5 TRBV3-1/TRBV3-2 NA TGTGCCAGCAGCCAAGTTGGACTAGCGGTCCTGGCTGGAGAGACCCAGTACTTC CASSQVGLAVLAGETQYF
NA TRBJ2-2 TRBV19 NA TGTGCCAGTAGTATCGTGTCCGGGGAGCTGTTTTTT CASSIVSGELFF
NA TRBJ1-1 TRBV3-1/TRBV3-2 few TGTGCCAGCAGCCAACGCAGTGAAGCTTTCTTT CASSQRSEAFF
NA TRBJ2-5 TRBV7-9 NA TGTGCCAGCAGCCTTCTCGGACAGCAACCAAGGGAGACCCAGTACTTC CASSLLGQQPRETQYF
TRBD2 TRBJ2-3 TRBV5-6 NA TGTGCCAGCAGCCGTCCTCTAGCGGGAGGGCCACATACGCAGTATTTT CASSRPLAGGPHTQYF
NA TRBJ1-1 TRBV11-2 NA TGTGCCAGCAGCTCCGGGAGAGACAGCCTCGTCTTT CASSSGRDSLVF
NA TRBJ2-2 TRBV5-6 NA TGTGCCAGCAGCCCACAGGGTAGGATCGGGGAGCTGTTTTTT CASSPQGRIGELFF
TRBD1 TRBJ2-1 TRBV7-9 NA TGTGCCAGCAGCCGGGACAGGGGGCCCTACAATGAGCAGTTCTTC CASSRDRGPYNEQFF
NA TRBJ2-7 TRBV5-6 NA TGTGCCAGCAGCTATTCGAGACTACGGGTTTCGACCTACGAGCAGTACTTC CASSYSRLRVSTYEQYF
NA TRBJ2-1 TRBV7-8 NA TGTGCCAGCAGCCTTCGGGAGACCTCCTACAATGAGCAGTTCTTC CASSLRETSYNEQFF
NA TRBJ1-1 TRBV20-1 NA TGCAGTGCTATTGGCCAGTCTTTCTTCTTT CSAIGQSFFF
TRBD1 TRBJ1-4 TRBV19 NA TGTGCCAGTATCGACAGGGCAACTAATGAAAAACTGTTTTTT CASIDRATNEKLFF
NA TRBJ2-7 TRBV4-3 NA TGCGCCAGCAGCCAGCGAACAGGGCTCGACGAGCAGTACTTC CASSQRTGLDEQYF
NA TRBJ2-2 TRBV10-3 NA TGTGCCATCCGACCCCAGGTTAACACCGGGGAGCTGTTTTTT CAIRPQVNTGELFF
NA TRBJ1-1 TRBV5-1 NA TGCGCCAGCAGGACCTACGGACAGATGAACACTGAAGCTTTCTTT CASRTYGQMNTEAFF
NA TRBJ2-7 TRBV19 NA TGTGCCAGTAGTACCCCGGACAGCCCCTACGAGCAGTACTTC CASSTPDSPYEQYF
NA TRBJ2-3 TRBV10-2 NA TGCGCCAGCAAGGCGGGAACCCACACAGATACGCAGTATTTT CASKAGTHTDTQYF
TRBD1 TRBJ1-2 TRBV29-1 NA TGCAGCGTTGAAGCCTGGACAGGGGGAGCTAACTATGGCTACACCTTC CSVEAWTGGANYGYTF